This T cell receptor (beta chain) was recorded in a study of blood T cell repertoires in COVID-19. Study-wide context: Material from acute and convalescent COVID-19 was sourced from the United States, Italy and Spain. PBMCs, B-cell-depleted T cells, or T cells were the source of the cDNA or gDNA that made up the material.

How the authors handled the data: Estimates of nucleated cell counts were drawn from the amplification of reference gene primers. Here immunoSEQ multiplex PCR was the method, and the copy in TCRdb shows in-frame clones only, minus some. V and J calls and clone size come straight from that table; D and trimming were deduced from the DNA. This sample has approximately 230,000 clones, with approximately 90% found just once. V dropped 4 bases and J dropped 8 bases, with 11 bases sitting between them. The germline V gene has CDR1 LNHDA and CDR2 SQIVND (reference sequence). The CDR3 covers 13 residues. The sample consisted of peripheral blood. This chain connects TRBV19 to TRBJ2-2, with D tentatively TRBD1 (5 bases). This receptor was taken from a woman between 40 and 50 years old who had recovered from COVID-19. The CDR3 coding sequence is TGTGCCAGTAGTAAGGGGAACTGGGGGGAGCTGTTTTTT. This sequence encodes CASSKGNWGELFF.